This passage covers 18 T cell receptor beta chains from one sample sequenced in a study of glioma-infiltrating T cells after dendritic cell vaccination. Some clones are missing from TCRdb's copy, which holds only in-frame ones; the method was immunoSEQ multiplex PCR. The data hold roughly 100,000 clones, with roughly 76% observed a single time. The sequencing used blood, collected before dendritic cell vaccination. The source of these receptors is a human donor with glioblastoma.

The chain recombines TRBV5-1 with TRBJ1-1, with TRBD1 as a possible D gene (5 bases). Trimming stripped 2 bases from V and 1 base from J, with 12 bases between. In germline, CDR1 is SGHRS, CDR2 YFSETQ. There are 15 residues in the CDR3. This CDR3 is CASSLLGQGNTEAFF. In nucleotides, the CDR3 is TGCGCCAGCAGCTTATTGGGGCAGGGGAACACTGAAGCTTTCTTT. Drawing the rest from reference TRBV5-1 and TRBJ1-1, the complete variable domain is KAGVTQTPRYLIKTRGQQVTLSCSPISGHRSVSWYQQTPGQGLQFLFEYFSETQRNKGNFPGRFSGRQFSNSRSEMNVSTLELGDSALYLCASSLLGQGNTEAFFGQGTRLTVV.

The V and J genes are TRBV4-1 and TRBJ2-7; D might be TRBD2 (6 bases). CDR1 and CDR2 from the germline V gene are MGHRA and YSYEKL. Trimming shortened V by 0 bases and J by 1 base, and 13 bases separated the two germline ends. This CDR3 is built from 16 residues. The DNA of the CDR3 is TGCGCCAGCAGCCAAGAAAGCCGGGGGTTGTCCTACGAGCAGTACTTC. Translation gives CASSQESRGLSYEQYF.

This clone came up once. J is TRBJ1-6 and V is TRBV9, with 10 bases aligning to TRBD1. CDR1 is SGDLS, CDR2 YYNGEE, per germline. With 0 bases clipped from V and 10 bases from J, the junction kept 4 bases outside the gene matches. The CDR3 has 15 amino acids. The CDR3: CASSVAGTGESPLHF. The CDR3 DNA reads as TGTGCCAGCAGCGTAGCCGGGACAGGGGAATCACCCCTCCACTTT.

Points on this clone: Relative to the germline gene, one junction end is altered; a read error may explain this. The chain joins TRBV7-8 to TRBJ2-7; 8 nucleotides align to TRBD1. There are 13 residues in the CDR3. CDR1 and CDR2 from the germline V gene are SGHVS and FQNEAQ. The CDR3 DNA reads TGTGCCAGCAGCGTGGACAGGGAGTACGGGCAGTACTTC. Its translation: CASSVDREYGQYF.

Written as DNA, the CDR3 is TGCGCCAGCAGCTTGAGTCCGTTAGGGGAGGGGAGTGGCTACACCTTC. As protein: CASSLSPLGEGSGYTF. The V call is TRBV5-1, the J call TRBJ1-2; perhaps TRBD1 as D (5 bases). Trimming stripped 1 base from V and 7 bases from J, with 20 bases between. This CDR3 contains 16 residues. Germline V gives CDR1 SGHRS, CDR2 YFSETQ.

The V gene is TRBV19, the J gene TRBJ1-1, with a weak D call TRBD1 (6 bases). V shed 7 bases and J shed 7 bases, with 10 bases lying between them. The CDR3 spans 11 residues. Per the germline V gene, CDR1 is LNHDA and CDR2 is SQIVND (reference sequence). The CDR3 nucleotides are TGTGCCAGTACTGGACAGTATGAAGCTTTCTTT. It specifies CASTGQYEAFF.

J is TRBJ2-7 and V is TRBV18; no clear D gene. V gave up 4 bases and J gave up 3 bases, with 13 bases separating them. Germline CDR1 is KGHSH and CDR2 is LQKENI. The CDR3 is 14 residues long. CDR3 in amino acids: CASSLASSFYEQYF. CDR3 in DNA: TGTGCCAGCTCACTTGCGTCGTCTTTCTACGAGCAGTACTTC.

CDR3 loop: CASSQPGLSYNSPLHF. For the CDR3, the DNA is TGTGCCAGCAGCCAGCCGGGTCTCTCCTATAATTCACCCCTCCACTTT. V is TRBV11-2 and J is TRBJ1-6; D is ambiguous. Deletions cut 5 bases from V and 0 bases from J, with 11 bases between. Germline loops: CDR1 SGHAT, CDR2 FQNNGV. CDR3 length: 16 residues.

DNA for the CDR3: TGCGCCAGCAGCTTTGACAGTACGGAGACCCAGTACTTC. It yields the protein CASSFDSTETQYF. The rearrangement uses TRBV5-1 and TRBJ2-5; a possible D gene is TRBD1 (5 bases). CDR1 and CDR2 from the germline V gene are SGHRS and YFSETQ. V was clipped by 2 bases and J by 5 bases, with 10 bases between them. The CDR3 runs 13 residues. Drawing the rest from reference TRBV5-1 and TRBJ2-5, the complete variable domain is KAGVTQTPRYLIKTRGQQVTLSCSPISGHRSVSWYQQTPGQGLQFLFEYFSETQRNKGNFPGRFSGRQFSNSRSEMNVSTLELGDSALYLCASSFDSTETQYFGPGTRLLVL.

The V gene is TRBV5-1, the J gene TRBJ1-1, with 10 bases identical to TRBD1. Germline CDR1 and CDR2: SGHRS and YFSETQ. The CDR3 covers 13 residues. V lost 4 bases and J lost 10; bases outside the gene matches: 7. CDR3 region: CASSGTGAEGAFF. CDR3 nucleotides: TGCGCCAGCAGCGGGACAGGGGCCGAGGGAGCTTTCTTT.

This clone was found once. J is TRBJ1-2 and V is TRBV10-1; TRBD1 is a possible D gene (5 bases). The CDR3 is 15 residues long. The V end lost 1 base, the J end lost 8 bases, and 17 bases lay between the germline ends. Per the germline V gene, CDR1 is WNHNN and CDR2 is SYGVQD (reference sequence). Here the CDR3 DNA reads TGCGCCAGCAGTGAGTACGCACAGGACCTCATGGGCTACACCTTC. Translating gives CASSEYAQDLMGYTF.

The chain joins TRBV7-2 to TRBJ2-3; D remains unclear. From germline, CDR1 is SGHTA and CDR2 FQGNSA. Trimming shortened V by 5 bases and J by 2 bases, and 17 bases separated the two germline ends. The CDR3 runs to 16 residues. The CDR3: CASSLSRGGDTDTQYF. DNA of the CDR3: TGTGCCAGCAGCCTTTCGAGAGGCGGTGACACAGATACGCAGTATTTT.

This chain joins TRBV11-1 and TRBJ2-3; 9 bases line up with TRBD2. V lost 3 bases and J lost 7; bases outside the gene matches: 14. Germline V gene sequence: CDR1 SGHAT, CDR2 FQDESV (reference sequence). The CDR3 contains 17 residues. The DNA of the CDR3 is TGTGCCAGCAGCTTGCGTAGCGGGGGCACGCTCCTGCATACGCAGTATTTT. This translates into CASSLRSGGTLLHTQYF.

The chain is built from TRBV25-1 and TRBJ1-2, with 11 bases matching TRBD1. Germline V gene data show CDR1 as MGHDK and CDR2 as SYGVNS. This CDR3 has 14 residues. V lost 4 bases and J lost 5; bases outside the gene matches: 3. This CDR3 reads CASSADRGPYGYTF. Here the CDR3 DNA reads TGTGCCAGCAGTGCGGACAGGGGGCCATATGGCTACACCTTC.

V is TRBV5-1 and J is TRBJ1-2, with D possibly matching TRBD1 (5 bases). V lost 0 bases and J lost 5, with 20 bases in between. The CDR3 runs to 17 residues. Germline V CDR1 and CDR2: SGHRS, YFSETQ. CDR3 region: CASSLGLGGDLTYGYTF. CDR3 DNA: TGCGCCAGCAGCTTGGGGCTTGGGGGGGATCTTACTTATGGCTACACCTTC. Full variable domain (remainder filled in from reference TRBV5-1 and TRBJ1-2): KAGVTQTPRYLIKTRGQQVTLSCSPISGHRSVSWYQQTPGQGLQFLFEYFSETQRNKGNFPGRFSGRQFSNSRSEMNVSTLELGDSALYLCASSLGLGGDLTYGYTFGSGTRLTVV.

This CDR3 reads CASSDLAGPEQYF. The CDR3 region has the DNA TGTGCCAGCAGTGACCTAGCGGGGCCCGAGCAGTACTTC. This chain connects TRBV25-1 to TRBJ2-7, with 9 bases identical to TRBD2. The length of the CDR3 is 13 residues. J lost 6 bases, V lost 3 bases, and 3 bases had no gene match. From germline, CDR1 is MGHDK and CDR2 SYGVNS.

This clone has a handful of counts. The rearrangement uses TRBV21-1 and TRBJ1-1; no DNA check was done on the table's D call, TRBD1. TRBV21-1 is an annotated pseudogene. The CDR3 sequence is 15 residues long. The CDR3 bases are TGTGCCAGCAACGAGCCTATGAAACAGGGGACTGAAGCTTTCTTT. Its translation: CASNEPMKQGTEAFF.

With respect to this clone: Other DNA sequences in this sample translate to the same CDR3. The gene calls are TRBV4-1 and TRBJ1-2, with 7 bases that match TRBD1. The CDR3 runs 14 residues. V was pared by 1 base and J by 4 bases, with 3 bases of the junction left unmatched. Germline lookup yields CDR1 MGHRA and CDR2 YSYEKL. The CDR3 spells CASSQGTGGYGYTF. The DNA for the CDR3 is TGCGCCAGCAGCCAAGGGACAGGAGGCTATGGCTACACCTTC.